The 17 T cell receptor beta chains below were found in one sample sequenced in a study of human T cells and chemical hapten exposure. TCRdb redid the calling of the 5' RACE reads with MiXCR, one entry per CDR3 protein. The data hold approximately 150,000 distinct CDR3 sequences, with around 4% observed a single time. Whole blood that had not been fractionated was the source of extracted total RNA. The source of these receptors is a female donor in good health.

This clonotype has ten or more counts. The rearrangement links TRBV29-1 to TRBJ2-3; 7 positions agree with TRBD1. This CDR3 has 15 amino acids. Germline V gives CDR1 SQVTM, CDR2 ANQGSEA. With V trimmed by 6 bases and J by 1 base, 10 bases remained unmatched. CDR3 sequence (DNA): TGCAGCGTCATAGGAACAGGGGTCGGCACAGATACGCAGTATTTT. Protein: CSVIGTGVGTDTQYF.

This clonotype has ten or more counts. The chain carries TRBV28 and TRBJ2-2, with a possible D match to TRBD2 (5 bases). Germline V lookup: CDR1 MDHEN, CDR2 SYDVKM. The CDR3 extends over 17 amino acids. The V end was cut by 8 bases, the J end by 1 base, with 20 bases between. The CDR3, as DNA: TGTGCCAGCGGTGAGAGGGCCCGCTCATGGAACACCGGGGAGCTGTTTTTT. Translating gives CASGERARSWNTGELFF.

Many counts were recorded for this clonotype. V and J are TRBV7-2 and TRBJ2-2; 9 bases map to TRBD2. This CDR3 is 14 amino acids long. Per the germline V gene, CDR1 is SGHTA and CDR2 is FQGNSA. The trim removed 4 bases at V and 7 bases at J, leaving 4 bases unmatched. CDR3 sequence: CASSWGLASGELFF. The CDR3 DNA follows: TGTGCCAGCAGCTGGGGACTAGCCAGCGGGGAGCTGTTTTTT.

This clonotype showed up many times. CDR3 nucleotide sequence: TGTGCCAGCAGGGGACTGGTACGGCAGCCCCAGCATTTT. Translation: CASRGLVRQPQHF. This chain links TRBV6-9 with TRBJ1-5; a weak D match, TRBD1 (5 bases). This CDR3 region has 13 residues. V was trimmed by 6 bases and J by 7 bases, leaving 13 bases between them. The germline CDR1 and CDR2 sequences are MNHGY and SVAAGI.

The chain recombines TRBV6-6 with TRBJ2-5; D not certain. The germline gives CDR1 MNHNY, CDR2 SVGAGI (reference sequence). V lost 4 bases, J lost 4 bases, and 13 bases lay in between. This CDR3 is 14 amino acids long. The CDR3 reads CASSSTWGGETQYF. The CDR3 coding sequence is TGTGCCAGCAGTTCCACGTGGGGTGGAGAGACCCAGTACTTC.

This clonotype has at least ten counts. The CDR3 protein is CASSPLGKYEQYF. DNA of the CDR3: TGTGCCAGCAGCCCTTTAGGGAAATACGAGCAGTACTTC. The chain joins TRBV27 to TRBJ2-7; D is ambiguous. V was trimmed by 6 bases and J by 4 bases, leaving 13 bases between them. This CDR3 region has 13 residues. Germline-derived CDR1 and CDR2 are MNHEY and SMNVEV (reference sequence).

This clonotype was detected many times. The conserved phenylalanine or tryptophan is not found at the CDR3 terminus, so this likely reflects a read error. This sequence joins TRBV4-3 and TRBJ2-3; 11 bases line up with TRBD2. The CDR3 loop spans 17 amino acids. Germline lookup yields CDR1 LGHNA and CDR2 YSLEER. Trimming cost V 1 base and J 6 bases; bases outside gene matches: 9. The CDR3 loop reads CASSQGLIAGGPDTQYS. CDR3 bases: TGCGCCAGCAGCCAAGGACTAATAGCGGGGGGGCCTGATACGCAGTATTCT.

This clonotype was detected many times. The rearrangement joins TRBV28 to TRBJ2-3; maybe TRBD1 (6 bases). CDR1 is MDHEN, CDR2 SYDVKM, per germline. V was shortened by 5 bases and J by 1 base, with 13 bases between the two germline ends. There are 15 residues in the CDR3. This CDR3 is CASSPGGHGTDTQYF. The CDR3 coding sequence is TGTGCCAGCAGTCCTGGGGGACACGGCACAGATACGCAGTATTTT.

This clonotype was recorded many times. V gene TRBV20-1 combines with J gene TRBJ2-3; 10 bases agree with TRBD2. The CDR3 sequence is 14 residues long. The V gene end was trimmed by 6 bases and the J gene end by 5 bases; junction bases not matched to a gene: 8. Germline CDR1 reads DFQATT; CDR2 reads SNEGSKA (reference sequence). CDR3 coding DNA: TGCAGTGCAAGAAGCGGGGGGGCCAAAGATACGCAGTATTTT. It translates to CSARSGGAKDTQYF.

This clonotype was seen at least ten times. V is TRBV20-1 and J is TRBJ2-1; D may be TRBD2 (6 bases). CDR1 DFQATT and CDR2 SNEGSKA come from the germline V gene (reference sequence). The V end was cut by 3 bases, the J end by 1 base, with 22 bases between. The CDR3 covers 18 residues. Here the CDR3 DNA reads TGCAGTGCTAGGTCGGTAGCGGAAGACTATCGATCCTACAATGAGCAGTTCTTC. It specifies CSARSVAEDYRSYNEQFF.

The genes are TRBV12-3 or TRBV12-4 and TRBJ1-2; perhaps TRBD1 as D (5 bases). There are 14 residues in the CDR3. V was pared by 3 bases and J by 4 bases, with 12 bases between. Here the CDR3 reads CASSFPGIRYGYTF. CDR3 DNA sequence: TGTGCCAGCAGTTTTCCAGGGATTCGCTATGGCTACACCTTC.

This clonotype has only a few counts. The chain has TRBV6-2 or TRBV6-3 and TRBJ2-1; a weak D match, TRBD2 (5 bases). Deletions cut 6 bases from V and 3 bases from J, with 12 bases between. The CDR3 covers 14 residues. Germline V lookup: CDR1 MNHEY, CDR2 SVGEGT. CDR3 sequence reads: CASSLMRDYNEQFF. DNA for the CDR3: TGTGCCAGCAGCTTAATGAGGGACTACAATGAGCAGTTCTTC.

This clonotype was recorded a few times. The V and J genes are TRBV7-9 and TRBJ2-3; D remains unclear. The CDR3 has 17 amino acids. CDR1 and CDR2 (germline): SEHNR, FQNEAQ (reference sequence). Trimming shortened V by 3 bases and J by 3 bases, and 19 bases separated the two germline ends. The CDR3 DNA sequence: TGTGCCAGCAGCTTGGGTGGCGTATATGGGTTGACAGATACGCAGTATTTT. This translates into CASSLGGVYGLTDTQYF.

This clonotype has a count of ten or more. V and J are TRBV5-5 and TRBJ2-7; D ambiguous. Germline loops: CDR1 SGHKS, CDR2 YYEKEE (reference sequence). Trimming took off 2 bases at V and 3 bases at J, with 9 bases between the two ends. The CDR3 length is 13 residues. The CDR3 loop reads CASSFGIHYEQYF. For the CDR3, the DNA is TGTGCCAGCAGCTTTGGGATCCACTACGAGCAGTACTTC.

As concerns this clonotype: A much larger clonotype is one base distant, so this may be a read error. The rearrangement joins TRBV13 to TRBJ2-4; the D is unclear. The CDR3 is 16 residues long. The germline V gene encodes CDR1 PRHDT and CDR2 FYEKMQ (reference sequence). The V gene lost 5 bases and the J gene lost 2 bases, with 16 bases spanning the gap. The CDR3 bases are TGTGCCAGCAGCCCTGATTTGAGTTGCACCAAAAACATTCAGTACTTC. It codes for CASSPDLSCTKNIQYF.

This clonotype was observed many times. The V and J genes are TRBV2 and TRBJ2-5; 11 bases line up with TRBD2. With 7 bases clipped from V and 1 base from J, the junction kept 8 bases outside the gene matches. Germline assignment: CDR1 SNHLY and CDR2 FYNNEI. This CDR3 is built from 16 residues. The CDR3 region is CASTRGLAGGQETQYF. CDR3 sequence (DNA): TGTGCCAGCACTCGAGGGCTAGCGGGGGGCCAAGAGACCCAGTACTTC.

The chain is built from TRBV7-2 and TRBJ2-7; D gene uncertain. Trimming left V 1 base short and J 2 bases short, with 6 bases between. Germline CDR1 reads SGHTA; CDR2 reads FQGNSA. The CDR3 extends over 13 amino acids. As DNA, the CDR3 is TGTGCCAGCAGCTTAGTACGGACCTACGAGCAGTACTTC. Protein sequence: CASSLVRTYEQYF.